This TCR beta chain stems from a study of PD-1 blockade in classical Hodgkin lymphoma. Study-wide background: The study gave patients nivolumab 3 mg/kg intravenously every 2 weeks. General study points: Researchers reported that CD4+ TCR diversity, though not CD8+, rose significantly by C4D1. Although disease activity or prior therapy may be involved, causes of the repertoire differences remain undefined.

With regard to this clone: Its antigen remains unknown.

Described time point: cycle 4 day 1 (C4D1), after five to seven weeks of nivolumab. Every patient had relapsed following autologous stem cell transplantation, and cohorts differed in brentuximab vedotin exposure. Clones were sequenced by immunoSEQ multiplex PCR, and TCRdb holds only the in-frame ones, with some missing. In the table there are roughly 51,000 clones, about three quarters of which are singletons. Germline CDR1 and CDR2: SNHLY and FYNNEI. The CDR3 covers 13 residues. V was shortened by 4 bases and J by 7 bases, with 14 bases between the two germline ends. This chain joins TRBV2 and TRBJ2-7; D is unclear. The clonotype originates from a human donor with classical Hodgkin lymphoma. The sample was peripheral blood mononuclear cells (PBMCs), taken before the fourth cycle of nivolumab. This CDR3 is CASSVQEAVEQYF. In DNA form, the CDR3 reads TGTGCCAGCAGTGTTCAAGAAGCCGTGGAGCAGTACTTC. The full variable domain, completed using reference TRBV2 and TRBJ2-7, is EPEVTQTPSHQVTQMGQEVILRCVPISNHLYFYWYRQILGQKVEFLVSFYNNEISEKSEIFDDQFSVERPDGSNFTLKIRSTKLEDSAMYFCASSVQEAVEQYFGPGTRLTVT.